These T cell receptor beta chains were read from a single sample in a study of regulatory T cells in long-lasting Graves disease. TCRdb passed the multiplex PCR reads through MiXCR, listing each CDR3 protein once. Counted here are some 440,000 distinct CDR3 sequences, less than 25% occurring once; the ten biggest clones make up approximately 8%. Sequences were derived from peripheral blood mononuclear cells (PBMCs), sampled when the disease was refractory, from a patient treated with antithyroid drugs. The receptors were sampled from a female donor with Graves disease. CDR3s include the opening cysteine and the closing phenylalanine or tryptophan. The D gene is left open where the match is weak. Expanded clones are given a class, and other clones once, few, many or no size at all.

clone_size	j_call	d_call	v_call	cdr3_aa	cdr3_nt
many	TRBJ2-7	TRBD2	TRBV7-9	CASSFGLAGATSEQYF	TGTGCCAGCAGCTTCGGACTAGCGGGAGCTACCTCTGAGCAGTACTTC
few	TRBJ2-5	.	TRBV3-1	CASSLWDSRSF	TGTGCCAGCAGCCTGTGGGACTCCAGGTCGTTC
many	TRBJ2-7	.	TRBV7-8	CASSLGVLDYEQYF	TGTGCCAGCAGCTTAGGAGTTCTGGACTACGAGCAGTACTTC
.	TRBJ2-3	TRBD2	TRBV24-1	CATHPGGSTDTQYF	TGTGCCACCCACCCCGGGGGGAGCACAGATACGCAGTATTTT
many	TRBJ1-2	TRBD1	TRBV12-3/TRBV12-4	CASSLATGNYGYTF	TGTGCCAGCAGTTTGGCGACAGGGAACTATGGCTACACCTTC
.	TRBJ2-7	TRBD2	TRBV5-1	CASSFSSGVPGEQYF	TGCGCCAGCAGCTTTTCCAGCGGGGTCCCGGGGGAGCAGTACTTC
many	TRBJ2-7	.	TRBV28	CASSPRSSSYEQYF	TGTGCCAGCAGTCCAAGATCGAGCTCCTACGAGCAGTACTTC
few	TRBJ1-3	.	TRBV7-3	CASSLWGGTGNTIYF	TGTGCCAGCAGCTTATGGGGAGGAACTGGAAACACCATATATTTT
many	TRBJ2-5	TRBD2	TRBV2	CATYIGRGQETQYF	TGTGCCACTTATATTGGGAGGGGACAAGAGACCCAGTACTTC
few	TRBJ1-1	.	TRBV7-9	CASSFSGFTEAFF	TGTGCCAGCAGCTTCTCAGGGTTCACTGAAGCTTTCTTT
few	TRBJ2-1	.	TRBV28	CASSFGSGYNEQFF	TGTGCCAGCAGTTTCGGCTCAGGGTACAATGAGCAGTTCTTC
few	TRBJ2-7	TRBD1	TRBV5-1	CASSPRTGGFYEQYF	TGCGCCAGTTCACCCCGGACAGGGGGCTTCTACGAGCAGTACTTC
.	TRBJ2-7	.	TRBV2	CASTPPSSSEQYF	TGTGCCAGCACCCCCCCGTCCTCTAGCGAGCAGTACTTC
.	TRBJ2-5	.	TRBV19	CASSILALGTNGETQYF	TGTGCCAGTAGTATATTGGCTTTGGGGACCAACGGCGAGACCCAGTACTTC
many	TRBJ1-1	.	TRBV6-2/TRBV6-3	CASSYSPSEAFF	TGTGCCAGCAGTTACTCGCCCTCTGAAGCTTTCTTT
many	TRBJ2-7	TRBD2	TRBV28	CASSFGLAGFYEQYF	TGTGCCAGCAGTTTTGGACTAGCGGGGTTCTACGAGCAGTACTTC
few	TRBJ2-2	.	TRBV15	CATCPQSDTGELFF	TGTGCCACCTGCCCGCAGTCGGACACCGGGGAGCTGTTTTTT
.	TRBJ2-2	.	TRBV7-3	CASSLLPGLAGELFF	TGTGCCAGCAGCTTATTACCGGGGCTTGCCGGGGAGCTGTTTTTT
many	TRBJ2-7	.	TRBV12-3/TRBV12-4	CASSLEQGVFEQYF	TGTGCCAGCAGTTTAGAACAGGGTGTTTTCGAGCAGTACTTC
few	TRBJ2-1	TRBD2	TRBV19	CASSPGTSLEQFF	TGTGCCAGTAGTCCCGGGACTAGTTTGGAGCAGTTCTTC
.	TRBJ2-7	.	TRBV3-1	CASSPTGPYYEQYF	TGTGCCAGCAGCCCCACCGGGCCCTACTACGAGCAGTACTTC
once	TRBJ2-2	.	TRBV4-3	CASSPVGGHPGELFF	TGCGCCAGCAGCCCGGTGGGGGGCCACCCCGGGGAGCTGTTTTTT
.	TRBJ2-5	.	TRBV28	CASSLLRSGETQYF	TGTGCCAGCAGTTTATTACGCTCGGGGGAGACCCAGTACTTC
.	TRBJ2-5	TRBD2	TRBV4-2	CASSQDSSGKETQYF	TGTGCCAGCAGCCAGGACTCTAGCGGAAAAGAGACCCAGTACTTC
.	TRBJ1-1	.	TRBV7-9	CASVGGAGTEAFF	TGTGCCAGCGTGGGGGGCGCGGGGACTGAAGCTTTCTTT
many	TRBJ2-4	.	TRBV27	CASSFEGEEGVRNIQYF	TGTGCCAGCAGTTTCGAGGGCGAGGAGGGAGTCCGTAACATTCAGTACTTC
many	TRBJ2-7	TRBD1	TRBV20-1	CSAESGTAYEQYF	TGCAGTGCTGAATCCGGGACAGCCTACGAGCAGTACTTC
.	TRBJ1-1	.	TRBV25-1	CASGEGGTLMNTEAFF	TGTGCCAGCGGTGAGGGGGGGACATTAATGAACACTGAAGCTTTCTTT
many	TRBJ2-7	TRBD2	TRBV10-2	CASTNGRFYEQYF	TGCGCCAGCACAAACGGGAGGTTTTACGAGCAGTACTTC
few	TRBJ2-4	.	TRBV20-1	CSARVGEWGYF	TGCAGTGCTAGAGTGGGCGAATGGGGGTACTTC
many	TRBJ1-1	.	TRBV5-8	CASSPDREAFF	TGTGCCAGCAGCCCGGATCGGGAAGCTTTCTTT
many	TRBJ2-1	.	TRBV12-3/TRBV12-4	CASRPTSLGSNEQFF	TGTGCCAGCAGGCCCACTAGTCTGGGCTCGAATGAGCAGTTCTTC
few	TRBJ2-7	.	TRBV7-8	CASSLAMRSEQYF	TGTGCCAGCAGCTTAGCGATGAGGTCTGAGCAGTACTTC
.	TRBJ1-2	TRBD1	TRBV4-1	CASSPTPGQGYGYTF	TGCGCCAGCAGCCCTACCCCGGGACAGGGTTATGGCTACACCTTC
.	TRBJ2-1	.	TRBV7-9	CASSRLGNEQFF	TGTGCCAGCAGCCGTCTTGGGAATGAGCAGTTCTTC
few	TRBJ2-3	TRBD2	TRBV20-1	CSVIPGLAGGPSTDTQYF	TGCAGTGTCATACCGGGACTAGCGGGAGGGCCCAGCACAGATACGCAGTATTTT
few	TRBJ1-1	TRBD1	TRBV7-9	CASTSSGQPLNTEAFF	TGTGCCAGCACCTCCTCGGGACAGCCTTTGAACACTGAAGCTTTCTTT
.	TRBJ2-1	.	TRBV5-1	CASSLDRAYNEQFF	TGCGCCAGCAGCTTGGATCGCGCCTACAATGAGCAGTTCTTC
.	TRBJ2-3	TRBD2	TRBV27	CASSFSGRGADTQYF	TGTGCCAGCAGTTTCAGCGGGAGGGGGGCAGATACGCAGTATTTT
many	TRBJ2-7	TRBD2	TRBV7-2	CASSSGTSGFSYEQYF	TGTGCCAGCAGCTCCGGGACTAGCGGATTCTCCTACGAGCAGTACTTC
few	TRBJ1-2	TRBD1	TRBV6-1	CASTPSWDRGNYGYTF	TGTGCCAGCACCCCGAGCTGGGACAGGGGAAACTATGGCTACACCTTC
few	TRBJ2-7	.	TRBV7-9	CASSANGYEQYF	TGTGCCAGCAGCGCCAATGGCTACGAGCAGTACTTC
few	TRBJ1-1	.	TRBV20-1	CSAIRYVVDTEAFF	TGCAGTGCAATTAGATACGTGGTGGACACTGAAGCTTTCTTT
few	TRBJ2-7	TRBD1	TRBV10-3	CAISRTGDGDEQYF	TGTGCCATCAGTCGGACAGGGGATGGTGACGAGCAGTACTTC
few	TRBJ1-5	.	TRBV20-1	CSARALEGLPKQPQHF	TGCAGTGCTAGAGCGTTGGAGGGGCTCCCAAAGCAGCCCCAGCATTTT
.	TRBJ2-2	.	TRBV6-9	CASSSADANTGELFF	TGTGCCAGCAGTTCGGCTGACGCGAACACCGGGGAGCTGTTTTTT
.	TRBJ1-1	.	TRBV27	CASSLPHLMNTEAFF	TGTGCCAGCAGTTTACCCCACCTTATGAACACTGAAGCTTTCTTT
many	TRBJ2-6	.	TRBV12-5	CASAGSGAGANVLTF	TGTGCTAGTGCAGGCTCCGGGGCAGGGGCCAACGTCCTGACTTTC
few	TRBJ2-7	TRBD2	TRBV13	CASSDSGLSYPYEQYF	TGTGCCAGCAGCGATTCGGGACTATCTTATCCCTACGAGCAGTACTTC
few	TRBJ2-2	TRBD2	TRBV10-3	CAISESGGRAAGELFF	TGTGCCATCAGTGAGTCGGGCGGGAGGGCCGCCGGGGAGCTGTTTTTT
many	TRBJ1-1	.	TRBV28	CASSRPQTTNTEAFF	TGTGCCAGCAGCCGACCGCAAACGACGAACACTGAAGCTTTCTTT
many	TRBJ1-5	TRBD1	TRBV27	CASRSGGQPQHF	TGTGCCAGCAGGTCAGGGGGTCAGCCCCAGCATTTT